Following are 24 T cell receptor beta chains from one sample sequenced in a study of shared clonotypes between healthy human individuals. The table came from immunoSEQ multiplex PCR; TCRdb's copy has only in-frame clones and leaves some out. The sample has 2 million to 2.5 million clones; 95% are singletons. Material: naive CD4+ T cells sorted from blood. Subset meaning: CD45RA+ positively selected. Source of these receptors: a young man in good health.

V is TRBV29-1 and J is TRBJ2-3, with 7 bases aligning to TRBD2. Germline CDR1 SQVTM, CDR2 ANQGSEA. Trimming removed 4 bases from V and 0 bases from J; junction bases left unmatched: 4. The CDR3 length is 14 residues. The CDR3 loop is CSVALAASTDTQYF. CDR3 coding DNA: TGCAGCGTTGCCCTAGCGGCTAGCACAGATACGCAGTATTTT.

The chain combines TRBV6-5 with TRBJ1-2; 9 positions agree with TRBD1. The CDR3 is made up of 15 amino acids. With V trimmed by 2 bases and J by 3 bases, 4 bases remained unmatched. CDR1 and CDR2 (germline): MNHEY, SVGAGI. CDR3 in DNA: TGTGCCAGCAGTTACCGCAGGACAGGGGACTATGGCTACACCTTC. Translated, it gives CASSYRRTGDYGYTF.

In this sample, this clone turned up once. The chain employs TRBV5-8 and TRBJ2-7; D may be TRBD1 or TRBD2 (5 bases each). Trimming left V 6 bases short and J 2 bases short, with 15 bases between. Germline V lookup: CDR1 SGHTS, CDR2 YDEGEE. The CDR3 has 14 amino acids. CDR3 coding DNA: TGTGCCAGCATCCTGGGGCTAGCCGCCTACGAGCAGTACTTC. Protein sequence: CASILGLAAYEQYF.

The rearrangement joins TRBV25-1 to TRBJ2-7; maybe TRBD1 (6 bases). Germline-derived CDR1 and CDR2 are MGHDK and SYGVNS. This CDR3 is 12 amino acids long. The germline V and J ends were trimmed by 2 bases and 9 bases, with 11 bases remaining between them. The CDR3 region is CASSEVGGVQYF. Written as DNA, the CDR3 is TGTGCCAGCAGTGAAGTAGGGGGAGTGCAGTACTTC.

V and J are TRBV7-9 and TRBJ2-1; 11 positions agree with TRBD2. V was pared by 5 bases and J by 9 bases, with 6 bases of the junction left unmatched. The CDR3 loop spans 14 amino acids. Germline values: CDR1 SEHNR, CDR2 FQNEAQ (reference sequence). CDR3 nucleotides: TGTGCCAGCAGCATTAGCGGGAGGGAAGGTGAGCAGTTCTTC. Translated, it gives CASSISGREGEQFF.

The CDR3 region is CASSFQHREKATNEKLFF. DNA for the CDR3: TGTGCCAGCAGCTTCCAACACAGGGAGAAGGCAACTAATGAAAAACTGTTTTTT. The V gene is TRBV5-6, the J gene TRBJ1-4, with D possibly TRBD1 on 6 matching bases. Trimming pared 2 bases from V and 0 bases from J, leaving 17 bases between. The CDR3 has 18 residues. Germline CDR1 reads SGHDT; CDR2 reads YYEEEE.

This chain joins TRBV15 and TRBJ2-3; D is perhaps TRBD2 (7 bases). Germline V gene data show CDR1 as LNHNV and CDR2 as YYDKDF (reference sequence). The CDR3 extends over 15 amino acids. Trimming removed 5 bases from V and 0 bases from J, with 12 bases in between. CDR3: CATSARGGSTDTQYF. CDR3 sequence (DNA): TGTGCCACCAGCGCCAGGGGAGGGAGCACAGATACGCAGTATTTT.

This clone was picked up one time. The chain couples TRBV5-1 to TRBJ1-2; TRBD1 aligns across 7 bases. This CDR3 has 17 residues. CDR1 and CDR2 (germline): SGHRS, YFSETQ. With 1 base clipped from V and 1 base from J, the junction kept 10 bases outside the gene matches. The CDR3 region has the DNA TGCGCCAGCAGCTTGCGGGATTTAGGACAGGTTAACTATGGCTACACCTTC. It encodes CASSLRDLGQVNYGYTF.

V gene TRBV4-1 combines with J gene TRBJ1-6; 7 bases fit TRBD1. Germline V gene data show CDR1 as MGHRA and CDR2 as YSYEKL. The CDR3 consists of 15 residues. The trim removed 3 bases at V and 15 bases at J, leaving 14 bases unmatched. In DNA, the CDR3 is TGCGCCAGCAGCCAGAGACAGGGCCATAATTCTGACCTCCACTTT. Protein: CASSQRQGHNSDLHF.

The rearrangement joins TRBV7-2 to TRBJ1-4; D gene ambiguous. Germline CDR1 and CDR2: SGHTA and FQGNSA. Trimming took off 2 bases at V and 1 base at J, with 11 bases between the two ends. The CDR3 is 16 residues long. CDR3 in amino acids: CASSLLATVTNEKLFF. CDR3 sequence (DNA): TGTGCCAGCAGCTTACTCGCGACGGTAACTAATGAAAAACTGTTTTTT.

V and J are TRBV5-1 and TRBJ1-6; 8 bases map to TRBD1. CDR3 size: 15 residues. The V gene's germline CDR1 is SGHRS and CDR2 YFSETQ. V lost 0 bases and J lost 9; bases outside the gene matches: 5. CDR3 loop: CASSLVDRESSPLHF. Written as DNA, the CDR3 is TGCGCCAGCAGCTTGGTGGACAGGGAGAGTTCACCCCTCCACTTT.

The chain employs TRBV29-1 and TRBJ2-5, with D perhaps given as TRBD1 or TRBD2 (6 bases each). The CDR3 length is 13 residues. Germline V lookup: CDR1 SQVTM, CDR2 ANQGSEA. The germline V and J ends were trimmed by 4 bases and 1 base, with 10 bases remaining between them. In DNA, the CDR3 is TGCAGCGTTGCGGGGGCGGCCCAAGAGACCCAGTACTTC. As protein: CSVAGAAQETQYF.

This chain links TRBV5-4 with TRBJ2-1, with D perhaps matching TRBD1 or TRBD2 (7 bases each). The V end lost 4 bases, the J end lost 4 bases, and 21 bases lay between the germline ends. The germline V gene encodes CDR1 SGHNT and CDR2 YYREEE (reference sequence). The CDR3 runs 17 residues. In DNA form, the CDR3 reads TGTGCCAGCAGCCGCACCGCACAGGGGAGGGGTTACAATGAGCAGTTCTTC. Amino acid sequence: CASSRTAQGRGYNEQFF. The full variable domain, in which reference TRBV5-4 and TRBJ2-1 provide the parts outside the CDR3, is ETGVTQSPTHLIKTRGQQVTLRCSSQSGHNTVSWYQQALGQGPQFIFQYYREEENGRGNFPPRFSGLQFPNYSSELNVNALELDDSALYLCASSRTAQGRGYNEQFFGPGTRLTVL.

The chain joins TRBV27 to TRBJ1-1; possibly TRBD1 for D (5 bases). The V gene lost 5 bases and the J gene lost 0 bases, with 25 bases spanning the gap. This CDR3 contains 19 residues. Germline CDR1 is MNHEY and CDR2 is SMNVEV (reference sequence). CDR3 amino acids: CASSPGHRDIPWMNTEAFF. CDR3 nucleotide sequence: TGTGCCAGCAGTCCAGGACATCGCGACATCCCGTGGATGAACACTGAAGCTTTCTTT.

This clone is a singleton in its sample. The V and J genes are TRBV30 and TRBJ2-5; 13 nucleotides line up with TRBD2. The CDR3 is 15 residues long. The V and J ends lost 3 bases and 5 bases, in that order; junction bases with no gene match: 6. CDR1 and CDR2 (germline): GTSNPN, SVGIG (reference sequence). The CDR3 coding sequence is TGTGCCTGGAGCAGGACTAGCGGGAGTGCCGAGACCCAGTACTTC. Its translation is CAWSRTSGSAETQYF.

This chain joins TRBV9 and TRBJ2-5; 8 bases fit TRBD2. In germline, CDR1 is SGDLS, CDR2 YYNGEE. The CDR3 loop spans 15 amino acids. With V trimmed by 1 base and J by 1 base, 3 bases remained unmatched. CDR3 amino acids: CASSVSRGGQETQYF. The CDR3 DNA sequence: TGTGCCAGCAGCGTATCTCGGGGGGGCCAAGAGACCCAGTACTTC.

V usage is TRBV18 and J usage is TRBJ2-1; TRBD2 matches at 8 bases. Germline CDR1 reads KGHSH; CDR2 reads LQKENI. The length of the CDR3 is 15 residues. Trimming cost V 0 bases and J 6 bases; bases outside gene matches: 4. The CDR3 protein is CASSPPGLGGNEQFF. The CDR3 nucleotides are TGTGCCAGCTCACCACCGGGACTAGGGGGCAATGAGCAGTTCTTC.

The chain couples TRBV6-1 to TRBJ1-1; D is possibly TRBD1 (5 bases). The germline V gene has CDR1 MNHNS and CDR2 SASEGT. The CDR3 sequence is 14 residues long. Trimming removed 6 bases at V and 1 base at J, with 12 bases between. CDR3 nucleotides: TGTGCCAGCAGCCCTATTGGACAGAACACTGAAGCTTTCTTT. This sequence encodes CASSPIGQNTEAFF.

Worth noting for this clone: A much larger clone differs by one base, so this may be a read error. Additional DNA sequences in this sample encode the identical CDR3. The V call is TRBV5-1, the J call TRBJ2-7, with 8 nucleotides matching TRBD1. V lost 0 bases and J lost 4; bases outside the gene matches: 3. This CDR3 is 14 amino acids long. Germline V gene sequence: CDR1 SGHRS, CDR2 YFSETQ. CDR3 DNA sequence: TGCGCCAGCAGCTTGGGACAGGGGTCGTACGAGCAGTACTTC. Its translation: CASSLGQGSYEQYF. The variable domain in full, with the rest retrieved from reference TRBV5-1 and TRBJ2-7, is KAGVTQTPRYLIKTRGQQVTLSCSPISGHRSVSWYQQTPGQGLQFLFEYFSETQRNKGNFPGRFSGRQFSNSRSEMNVSTLELGDSALYLCASSLGQGSYEQYFGPGTRLTVT.

The V call is TRBV25-1, the J call TRBJ2-5; 8 bases agree with TRBD1. The CDR3 length is 15 residues. Per germline, CDR1 MGHDK and CDR2 SYGVNS. V lost 4 bases to trimming and J lost 3 bases; unmatched junction nucleotides: 7. This CDR3 reads CASSVPGGGKETQYF. CDR3 nucleotides: TGTGCCAGCAGTGTCCCAGGGGGCGGAAAAGAGACCCAGTACTTC.

V usage is TRBV5-4 and J usage is TRBJ2-5; TRBD1 matches at 7 bases. V trimming: 4 bases; J trimming: 3 bases; junction bases outside the gene matches: 6. CDR1 is SGHNT, CDR2 YYREEE, per germline (reference sequence). The length of the CDR3 is 14 residues. The CDR3 here is CASSRDRGKETQYF. As DNA, the CDR3 is TGTGCCAGCAGCCGGGACAGAGGTAAAGAGACCCAGTACTTC.

This rearrangement joins TRBV28 to TRBJ1-2; 7 nucleotides align to TRBD1. CDR3 length: 12 amino acids. Germline V gene sequence: CDR1 MDHEN, CDR2 SYDVKM. The V segment lost 6 bases and the J segment 8 bases; nucleotides outside the gene matches: 6. CDR3 nucleotides: TGTGCCAGCAGGAGACAGGGAGGCGGCTACACCTTC. As protein: CASRRQGGGYTF.

The CDR3 DNA sequence: TGTGCCTGGAGAAGGTCATCTTTGAGAGGGCAGGGGAGGTATGGCTACACCTTC. It yields the protein CAWRRSSLRGQGRYGYTF. The gene calls are TRBV30 and TRBJ1-2; a weak D match, TRBD1 (6 bases). The CDR3 sequence is 18 residues long. V was pared by 3 bases and J by 5 bases, with 28 bases between. Looked up from germline, CDR1 is GTSNPN and CDR2 is SVGIG (reference sequence).

V gene TRBV2 combines with J gene TRBJ1-3; D is unclear. Deletions cut 8 bases from V and 0 bases from J, with 17 bases between. Germline V gene sequence: CDR1 SNHLY, CDR2 FYNNEI. This CDR3 is 16 amino acids long. DNA for the CDR3: TGTGCCAGCGGACGAGCCGGGATCTTCTCTGGAAACACCATATATTTT. Translating gives CASGRAGIFSGNTIYF.